Detailed here is one TCR beta chain. V trimming: 7 bases; J trimming: 8 bases; junction bases outside the gene matches: 10. Germline lookup yields CDR1 SQVTM and CDR2 ANQGSEA. This CDR3 has 12 residues. Through a sample-barcoded 5' primer and a J-beta primer mix, a second PCR was run for about 6 to 12 cycles. Using its own MiXCR run on the 5' RACE reads, TCRdb lists one record per CDR3 protein. This table has roughly 800,000 distinct CDR3 sequences, roughly 50% appearing once. These data belong to a study of blood T cells in healthy people across ages. The rearrangement joins TRBV29-1 to TRBJ1-2; 7 bases are a match to TRBD1. Material: blood. The TCR originated in a man aged 30 to 45 in good health. CDR3 sequence (DNA): TGCAGCGCCGCGACAGGGAATGGAGGCTACACCTTC. It translates to CSAATGNGGYTF.